This passage covers 14 T cell receptor beta chains from one sample sequenced in a study of CD8 T cells in Susac syndrome. Random hexamers primed reverse transcription of about 0.45 to 1 ug RNA. TCRdb re-called the immunoSEQ multiplex PCR reads with MiXCR, one entry per CDR3 protein. The sample comprises 200,000 or so distinct CDR3 sequences, about 95% of which are singletons, and about 0.15% rests with the top ten. Sequencing input: CD8+ T cells from PBMCs. These receptors were obtained from a human donor with Susac syndrome.

The chain recombines TRBV18 with TRBJ1-2; 7 bases map to TRBD1. Per germline, CDR1 KGHSH and CDR2 LQKENI. The CDR3 length is 17 residues. J gave up 4 bases and V 2 bases, and 13 bases lay outside the gene matches. CDR3 amino acids: CASSPVQGQSSSYGYTF. CDR3 DNA sequence: TGTGCCAGCTCACCAGTACAGGGACAGTCCTCTTCCTATGGCTACACCTTC. Full variable domain (outside the CDR3, taken from reference TRBV18 and TRBJ1-2): NAGVMQNPRHLVRRRGQEARLRCSPMKGHSHVYWYRQLPEEGLKFMVYLQKENIIDESGMPKERFSAEFPKEGPSILRIQQVVRGDSAAYFCASSPVQGQSSSYGYTFGSGTRLTVV.

The chain joins TRBV28 to TRBJ1-1; TRBD1 might be the D (5 bases). This CDR3 spans 14 amino acids. CDR1 and CDR2 (germline): MDHEN, SYDVKM. V was cut by 3 bases and J by 0 bases, with 8 bases left in between. CDR3 amino acids: CASSFWDLNTEAFF. The CDR3 region has the DNA TGTGCCAGCAGTTTTTGGGACCTGAACACTGAAGCTTTCTTT.

The chain combines TRBV2 with TRBJ2-3; TRBD2 is a possible D gene (6 bases). Trimming pared 0 bases from V and 0 bases from J, leaving 7 bases between. This CDR3 has 15 residues. Per the germline V gene, CDR1 is SNHLY and CDR2 is FYNNEI. The CDR3 DNA reads as TGTGCCAGCAGTGAAGCTGGGACTAGCACAGATACGCAGTATTTT. Its protein is CASSEAGTSTDTQYF.

The CDR3 reads CSASVDYGYTF. CDR3 coding DNA: TGCAGTGCCTCAGTAGACTATGGCTACACCTTC. This chain links TRBV20-1 with TRBJ1-2; D unresolved. From germline, CDR1 is DFQATT and CDR2 SNEGSKA (reference sequence). The CDR3 is 11 residues long. V dropped 6 bases and J dropped 3 bases, with 8 bases sitting between them.

The CDR3 region has the DNA TGCGCCAGCAGCCAAGATGAGCAGACCCAGTACTTC. Its translation is CASSQDEQTQYF. This chain connects TRBV4-1 to TRBJ2-5; D gene uncertain. V lost 0 bases and J lost 6, with 5 bases in between. The CDR3 totals 12 residues. The V gene's germline CDR1 is MGHRA and CDR2 YSYEKL.

This chain uses TRBV3-1 with TRBJ2-1; TRBD2 aligns across 11 bases. This CDR3 is built from 17 residues. J was trimmed by 7 bases and V by 2 bases; bases with no gene match: 10. CDR1 LGHDT and CDR2 YNNKEL come from the germline V gene (reference sequence). The CDR3 sequence: CASSQPHSGGAPNEQFF. CDR3 nucleotides: TGTGCCAGCAGCCAACCTCATAGCGGGGGGGCTCCAAATGAGCAGTTCTTC.

The rearrangement uses TRBV10-3 and TRBJ2-3; the D gene is possibly TRBD1 (5 bases). Trimming stripped 2 bases from V and 0 bases from J, with 6 bases between. Germline V gene sequence: CDR1 ENHRY, CDR2 SYGVKD. The CDR3 contains 14 residues. CDR3 DNA sequence: TGTGCCATCAGTGAGAGGGGTAGCACAGATACGCAGTATTTT. This encodes CAISERGSTDTQYF.

The V and J genes are TRBV5-1 and TRBJ2-5; no definite D call. Trimming shortened V by 6 bases and J by 5 bases, and 11 bases separated the two germline ends. The CDR3 consists of 12 residues. Germline-derived CDR1 and CDR2 are SGHRS and YFSETQ. CDR3 bases: TGCGCCAGCAAGACGGACGGGGAGACCCAGTACTTC. This translates into CASKTDGETQYF.

This clonotype was observed a single time. The V call is TRBV9, the J call TRBJ1-4; D unresolved. CDR1 is SGDLS and CDR2 is YYNGEE in the germline V gene. Trimming took off 2 bases at V and 8 bases at J, with 7 bases between the two ends. CDR3 length: 12 residues. CDR3 amino acids: CASSVLPEKLFF. In DNA form, the CDR3 reads TGTGCCAGCAGCGTCTTGCCCGAAAAACTGTTTTTT.

The rearrangement links TRBV13 to TRBJ2-1; D is uncertain. Germline V gene data show CDR1 as PRHDT and CDR2 as FYEKMQ (reference sequence). The CDR3 runs to 14 residues. The V end was cut by 5 bases, the J end by 2 bases, with 10 bases between. The CDR3 is CASSPGSPYNEQFF. In nucleotides, the CDR3 is TGTGCCAGCAGCCCCGGTAGTCCCTACAATGAGCAGTTCTTC.

The chain links TRBV28 to TRBJ2-7; a weak D match, TRBD2 (6 bases). V shed 7 bases and J shed 1 base, with 14 bases lying between them. The germline CDR1 and CDR2 sequences are MDHEN and SYDVKM. There are 14 residues in the CDR3. Written as DNA, the CDR3 is TGTGCCAGCACCCCTCCGGGGACTTCCTACGAGCAGTACTTC. It yields the protein CASTPPGTSYEQYF.

The chain combines TRBV5-1 with TRBJ1-1; D is unresolved. Germline-derived CDR1 and CDR2 are SGHRS and YFSETQ. This CDR3 comprises 13 residues. The V and J ends lost 0 bases and 5 bases respectively, with 8 bases between them. The CDR3 sequence is CASSLAGETEAFF. CDR3 coding DNA: TGCGCCAGCAGCTTGGCGGGAGAGACTGAAGCTTTCTTT.

V is TRBV3-1 and J is TRBJ1-4; TRBD1 matches 8 bases. Per germline, CDR1 LGHDT and CDR2 YNNKEL (reference sequence). The CDR3 sequence is 15 residues long. Trimming took 0 bases from V and 8 from J; bases not matched to a gene: 5. CDR3 coding DNA: TGTGCCAGCAGCCAAGATGGGACAGGCTACGAAAAACTGTTTTTT. Encoded protein: CASSQDGTGYEKLFF.

This chain joins TRBV4-1 and TRBJ2-1; 10 bases fit TRBD2. Germline V gene data show CDR1 as MGHRA and CDR2 as YSYEKL. CDR3 length: 16 amino acids. The V and J ends lost 4 bases and 7 bases, in that order; junction bases with no gene match: 10. CDR3 nucleotide sequence: TGCGCCAGCAGCCTATTACTAGCGGGAAAGGAAAATGAGCAGTTCTTC. Translation: CASSLLLAGKENEQFF.